These 30 T cell receptor beta chains originate from one sample sequenced in a study of shared clonotypes between healthy human individuals. Assay used: immunoSEQ multiplex PCR; TCRdb lists only in-frame clones, some missing. The data hold about 680,000 clones, with approximately 75% observed a single time. Sequencing used memory CD4+ T cells sorted from blood. Subset noted: CD45RA-negative fraction. The receptors originated from a woman in her twenties or thirties in good health.

This clone was seen only once. The J gene is TRBJ1-2, the V gene TRBV14, with D tentatively TRBD1 (5 bases). The CDR3 spans 17 residues. Trimming removed 1 base at V and 2 bases at J, with 17 bases between. Per germline, CDR1 SGHDN and CDR2 FVKESK. The CDR3 DNA sequence: TGTGCCAGCAGCCAAGCCCAGCAGGGATCAGCCAACTATGGCTACACCTTC. Its protein is CASSQAQQGSANYGYTF.

This rearrangement joins TRBV11-3 to TRBJ2-3, with 9 bases lining up with TRBD1. The J segment lost 3 bases and the V segment lost 5 bases, leaving 6 bases of the junction unmatched. The CDR3 length is 15 residues. Per the germline V gene, CDR1 is SGHNT and CDR2 is YENEEA. The CDR3 nucleotides read TGTGCCAGCAGCCGGAACAGGGGGCTGACAGATACGCAGTATTTT. It yields the protein CASSRNRGLTDTQYF.

The V gene is TRBV6-5, the J gene TRBJ1-2; 8 nucleotides align to TRBD1. Germline V gene data show CDR1 as MNHEY and CDR2 as SVGAGI. The CDR3 loop spans 14 amino acids. Unmatched junction bases numbered 10, after V lost 7 bases and J lost 6 bases. The CDR3 loop is CASTYDRGENGYTF. CDR3 nucleotide sequence: TGTGCCAGCACCTACGACAGGGGTGAGAATGGCTACACCTTC.

This clone was recorded once. This chain joins TRBV5-8 and TRBJ2-7; D is uncertain. V was pared by 0 bases and J by 0 bases, with 7 bases between. Germline CDR1 SGHTS, CDR2 YDEGEE. The CDR3 spans 14 residues. This CDR3 is CASSLGRPSYEQYF. The CDR3 DNA reads as TGTGCCAGCAGCTTGGGTAGACCCTCCTACGAGCAGTACTTC.

V usage is TRBV10-1 and J usage is TRBJ2-2; D is ambiguous. The V end was cut by 3 bases, the J end by 7 bases, with 6 bases between. CDR3 length: 12 amino acids. Germline V gene sequence: CDR1 WNHNN, CDR2 SYGVQD (reference sequence). CDR3 nucleotides: TGCGCCAGCAGTGAATTCGACGGGGAGCTGTTTTTT. It encodes CASSEFDGELFF.

The chain carries TRBV29-1 and TRBJ2-5, with TRBD2 as a possible D gene (5 bases). The end of the DNA fits TRBJ2-7 better, so the J call may be wrong. Germline CDR1 reads SQVTM; CDR2 reads ANQGSEA. The CDR3 is 14 amino acids. The CDR3 is CSVSDGKLSYEQYF. In DNA, the CDR3 is TGCAGCGTCTCGGACGGGAAACTTAGCTACGAGCAGTACTTC.

At least ten counts were recorded for this clone. The rearrangement joins TRBV28 to TRBJ2-7; TRBD1 aligns across 10 bases. Trimming cost V 2 bases and J 8 bases; bases outside gene matches: 9. Germline CDR1 and CDR2: MDHEN and SYDVKM. The CDR3 length is 15 residues. This chain's CDR3 is CASSLRDRGKHKQYF. CDR3 nucleotide sequence: TGTGCCAGCAGTTTACGGGACAGGGGTAAACATAAGCAGTACTTC. Full variable domain (remainder filled in from reference TRBV28 and TRBJ2-7): DVKVTQSSRYLVKRTGEKVFLECVQDMDHENMFWYRQDPGLGLRLIYFSYDVKMKEKGDIPEGYSVSREKKERFSLILESASTNQTSMYLCASSLRDRGKHKQYFGPGTRLTVT.

The chain carries TRBV6-5 and TRBJ1-1; D gene uncertain. Trimming stripped 1 base from V and 3 bases from J, with 6 bases between. The germline CDR1 and CDR2 sequences are MNHEY and SVGAGI. CDR3 length equals 13 residues. The CDR3 region has the DNA TGTGCCAGCAGTTACTTCCGGGACACTGAAGCTTTCTTT. Protein: CASSYFRDTEAFF.

The chain carries TRBV2 and TRBJ2-5; maybe TRBD2 (6 bases). Between the trimmed V and J ends, which lost 6 bases and 9 bases, there was a span of 11 bases. This CDR3 contains 11 residues. The germline CDR1 and CDR2 sequences are SNHLY and FYNNEI. The CDR3 nucleotides are TGTGCCAGCAGAGGGGAGGAACCCCAGTACTTC. Residues: CASRGEEPQYF.

This clone was seen only a few times. V usage is TRBV29-1 and J usage is TRBJ2-7; D might be TRBD2 (5 bases). The V gene's germline CDR1 is SQVTM and CDR2 ANQGSEA. Trimming removed 7 bases at V and 2 bases at J, with 12 bases between. This CDR3 is built from 12 residues. This CDR3 reads CSARTEPYEQYF. DNA of the CDR3: TGCAGCGCCAGGACTGAACCCTACGAGCAGTACTTC.

With regard to this clone: A far more abundant clone sits one base away, making this likely a read error. Other DNA sequences from this sample encode an identical CDR3 as well. The chain carries TRBV6-1 and TRBJ2-4, with D unresolved. This CDR3 spans 16 amino acids. CDR1 is MNHNS, CDR2 SASEGT, per germline. The V end was cut by 4 bases, the J end by 3 bases, with 16 bases between. This chain's CDR3 is CASSGPYTPGKNIQYF. CDR3 DNA sequence: TGTGCCAGCAGTGGGCCTTATACGCCAGGCAAAAACATTCAGTACTTC.

CDR3 nucleotides: TGTGCCAGCAGGCGTCAAAGTCTGGGTGAAAAACTGTTTTTT. Its protein is CASRRQSLGEKLFF. This chain connects TRBV2 to TRBJ1-4; D call uncertain. Trimming cost V 6 bases and J 7 bases, with 15 bases left between them. This CDR3 is built from 14 residues. Germline CDR1 reads SNHLY; CDR2 reads FYNNEI.

This rearrangement joins TRBV11-2 to TRBJ2-1; 7 positions agree with TRBD1. Germline CDR1 is SGHAT and CDR2 is FQNNGV. The CDR3 runs to 13 residues. V lost 8 bases to trimming and J lost 6 bases; unmatched junction nucleotides: 7. The CDR3 region is CASSISGGNEQFF. The CDR3 nucleotides are TGTGCCAGCTCCATCTCAGGGGGCAATGAGCAGTTCTTC.

This clone was observed a few times. The chain links TRBV6-1 to TRBJ2-7, with 11 bases lining up with TRBD1. V was clipped by 1 base and J by 4 bases; unmatched bases: 3. Per the germline V gene, CDR1 is MNHNS and CDR2 is SASEGT. This CDR3 contains 15 residues. The CDR3 loop is CASSEEGTGGYEQYF. Written as DNA, the CDR3 is TGTGCCAGCAGTGAAGAAGGGACAGGGGGGTACGAGCAGTACTTC.

The chain has TRBV6-5 and TRBJ2-7; possibly TRBD2 for D (5 bases). V lost 7 bases to trimming and J lost 5 bases, with 12 bases between them. Per the germline V gene, CDR1 is MNHEY and CDR2 is SVGAGI. The CDR3 is made up of 12 amino acids. CDR3 coding DNA: TGTGCCAGCAAAGGGCTAGCTAACGAGCAGTACTTC. Translated: CASKGLANEQYF.

In this sample, this clone turned up once. The V call is TRBV10-2, the J call TRBJ2-2; D possibly uses TRBD1 or TRBD2 (5 bases each). Germline V gives CDR1 WSHSY, CDR2 SAAADI. The CDR3 loop spans 17 amino acids. V lost 7 bases to trimming and J lost 3 bases, with 21 bases between them. The CDR3 bases are TGCGCCAGCAAGAATTTCCGGGGCCTAGAGGACACCGGGGAGCTGTTTTTT. Translation: CASKNFRGLEDTGELFF.

The V and J genes are TRBV19 and TRBJ1-1; D possibly corresponds to TRBD1 (5 bases). This CDR3 spans 13 amino acids. Germline V CDR1 and CDR2: LNHDA, SQIVND (reference sequence). Between the trimmed V and J ends, which lost 5 bases and 4 bases, there was a span of 11 bases. In DNA form, the CDR3 reads TGTGCCAGTAGTTCCAGGGAATTCACTGAAGCTTTCTTT. Protein product: CASSSREFTEAFF.

The V gene is TRBV7-3, the J gene TRBJ2-1; possible D gene TRBD1, 6 bases. Germline V gene sequence: CDR1 SGHTA, CDR2 FQGTGA. V lost 5 bases and J lost 6, with 32 bases in between. The CDR3 contains 20 residues. Here the CDR3 DNA reads TGTGCCAGCAGCCAACAACCGGGGACACTAATTCCCACTCCCCTCAATGAGCAGTTCTTC. It yields the protein CASSQQPGTLIPTPLNEQFF.

Notes on this clone: This clone may be a read error of a much larger clone one base away. The chain is built from TRBV5-1 and TRBJ2-3; D unclear. Germline CDR1 reads SGHRS; CDR2 reads YFSETQ. The CDR3 is 13 residues long. Trimming removed 2 bases at V and 0 bases at J, with 4 bases between. CDR3 sequence (DNA): TGCGCCAGCAGCTTTCGCAGCACAGATACGCAGTATTTT. Amino acids: CASSFRSTDTQYF.

This sequence joins TRBV5-7 and TRBJ2-3; TRBD2 agrees at 10 bases. TRBV5-7 is classed as an ORF, of uncertain function. The CDR3 has 14 residues. V lost 2 bases and J lost 4; bases outside the gene matches: 1. The CDR3 nucleotides read TGTGCCAGCAGCTTAGCGGGAGGGCCAGATACGCAGTATTTT. Encoded protein: CASSLAGGPDTQYF.

This clone was seen a single time. Written as DNA, the CDR3 is TGCGCCAGCAGCTCCGGGACAGGGGCCGTCGAGCAGTACTTC. Protein: CASSSGTGAVEQYF. The J gene is TRBJ2-7, the V gene TRBV5-1, with 10 bases fitting TRBD1. J lost 6 bases, V lost 3 bases, and 6 bases had no gene match. CDR1 and CDR2 from the germline V gene are SGHRS and YFSETQ. The CDR3 is 14 amino acids.

The chain employs TRBV6-1 and TRBJ2-1, with 7 bases matching TRBD1. This CDR3 is built from 14 residues. Per germline, CDR1 MNHNS and CDR2 SASEGT. J gave up 13 bases and V 6 bases, and 15 bases lay outside the gene matches. The CDR3 sequence is CASSEPGQTEIQFF. CDR3 nucleotide sequence: TGTGCCAGCAGCGAGCCGGGACAGACTGAAATACAGTTCTTC.

This chain uses TRBV25-1 with TRBJ1-2; 9 bases are a match to TRBD1. Looked up from germline, CDR1 is MGHDK and CDR2 is SYGVNS. Trimming cost V 6 bases and J 8 bases; bases outside gene matches: 10. The CDR3 is made up of 14 amino acids. The CDR3 DNA follows: TGTGCCAGCAGCCGAAGCCGGGACAGGGAAGGCTACACCTTC. It specifies CASSRSRDREGYTF.

V usage is TRBV19 and J usage is TRBJ1-5, with 7 bases lining up with TRBD1. Per germline, CDR1 LNHDA and CDR2 SQIVND (reference sequence). The CDR3 is 15 residues long. The J segment lost 4 bases and the V segment lost 5 bases, leaving 8 bases of the junction unmatched. CDR3 protein: CASSVNRGQNQPQHF. The CDR3 bases are TGTGCCAGTAGTGTAAACAGGGGACAGAATCAGCCCCAGCATTTT.

The chain couples TRBV7-6 to TRBJ1-1; D gene uncertain. Per germline, CDR1 SGHVS and CDR2 FNYEAQ. This CDR3 has 14 residues. Trimming took 4 bases from V and 1 from J, leaving 10 bases between them. The CDR3 loop reads CASSYARENTEAFF. CDR3 DNA: TGTGCCAGCAGCTACGCTCGGGAGAACACTGAAGCTTTCTTT.

This clone was recorded only once. This rearrangement joins TRBV28 to TRBJ1-2; D is ambiguous. The CDR3 covers 12 residues. V shed 4 bases and J shed 3 bases, with 6 bases lying between them. Germline values: CDR1 MDHEN, CDR2 SYDVKM. CDR3 coding DNA: TGTGCCAGCAGTTCGGCAGACTATGGCTACACCTTC. Protein sequence: CASSSADYGYTF.

This clone was seen more than once but under ten times. The chain combines TRBV7-2 with TRBJ2-1; 7 bases agree with TRBD2. The germline CDR1 and CDR2 sequences are SGHTA and FQGNSA. The CDR3 consists of 11 residues. Trimming at V came to 7 bases and at J to 12 bases, leaving 6 bases not matched to a gene. This CDR3 is CASTQRERQFF. In DNA, the CDR3 is TGTGCCAGCACCCAGCGGGAAAGGCAGTTCTTC.

The chain joins TRBV5-1 to TRBJ2-7, with D uncertain. The CDR3 is 13 residues long. Germline lookup yields CDR1 SGHRS and CDR2 YFSETQ. Trimming pared 0 bases from V and 6 bases from J, leaving 10 bases between. CDR3 sequence reads: CASSLVASSEQYF. The CDR3, as DNA: TGCGCCAGCAGCTTGGTCGCCAGTTCCGAGCAGTACTTC.

In this sample, this clone turned up once. This chain connects TRBV9 to TRBJ1-5, with unresolved D. This CDR3 spans 14 amino acids. Trimming took 3 bases from V and 5 from J, leaving 12 bases between them. Germline CDR1 and CDR2: SGDLS and YYNGEE. CDR3 amino acids: CASSAEDWDQPQHF. The CDR3 region has the DNA TGTGCCAGCAGCGCGGAAGATTGGGATCAGCCCCAGCATTTT.

This chain joins TRBV6-4 and TRBJ1-2; D is uncertain. Trimming took off 3 bases at V and 0 bases at J, with 11 bases between the two ends. The CDR3 is 15 residues long. Germline V gene lookup returns CDR1 MRHNA and CDR2 SNTAGT. CDR3 loop: CASSESGEANYGYTF. DNA of the CDR3: TGTGCCAGCAGTGAAAGCGGGGAAGCTAACTATGGCTACACCTTC.